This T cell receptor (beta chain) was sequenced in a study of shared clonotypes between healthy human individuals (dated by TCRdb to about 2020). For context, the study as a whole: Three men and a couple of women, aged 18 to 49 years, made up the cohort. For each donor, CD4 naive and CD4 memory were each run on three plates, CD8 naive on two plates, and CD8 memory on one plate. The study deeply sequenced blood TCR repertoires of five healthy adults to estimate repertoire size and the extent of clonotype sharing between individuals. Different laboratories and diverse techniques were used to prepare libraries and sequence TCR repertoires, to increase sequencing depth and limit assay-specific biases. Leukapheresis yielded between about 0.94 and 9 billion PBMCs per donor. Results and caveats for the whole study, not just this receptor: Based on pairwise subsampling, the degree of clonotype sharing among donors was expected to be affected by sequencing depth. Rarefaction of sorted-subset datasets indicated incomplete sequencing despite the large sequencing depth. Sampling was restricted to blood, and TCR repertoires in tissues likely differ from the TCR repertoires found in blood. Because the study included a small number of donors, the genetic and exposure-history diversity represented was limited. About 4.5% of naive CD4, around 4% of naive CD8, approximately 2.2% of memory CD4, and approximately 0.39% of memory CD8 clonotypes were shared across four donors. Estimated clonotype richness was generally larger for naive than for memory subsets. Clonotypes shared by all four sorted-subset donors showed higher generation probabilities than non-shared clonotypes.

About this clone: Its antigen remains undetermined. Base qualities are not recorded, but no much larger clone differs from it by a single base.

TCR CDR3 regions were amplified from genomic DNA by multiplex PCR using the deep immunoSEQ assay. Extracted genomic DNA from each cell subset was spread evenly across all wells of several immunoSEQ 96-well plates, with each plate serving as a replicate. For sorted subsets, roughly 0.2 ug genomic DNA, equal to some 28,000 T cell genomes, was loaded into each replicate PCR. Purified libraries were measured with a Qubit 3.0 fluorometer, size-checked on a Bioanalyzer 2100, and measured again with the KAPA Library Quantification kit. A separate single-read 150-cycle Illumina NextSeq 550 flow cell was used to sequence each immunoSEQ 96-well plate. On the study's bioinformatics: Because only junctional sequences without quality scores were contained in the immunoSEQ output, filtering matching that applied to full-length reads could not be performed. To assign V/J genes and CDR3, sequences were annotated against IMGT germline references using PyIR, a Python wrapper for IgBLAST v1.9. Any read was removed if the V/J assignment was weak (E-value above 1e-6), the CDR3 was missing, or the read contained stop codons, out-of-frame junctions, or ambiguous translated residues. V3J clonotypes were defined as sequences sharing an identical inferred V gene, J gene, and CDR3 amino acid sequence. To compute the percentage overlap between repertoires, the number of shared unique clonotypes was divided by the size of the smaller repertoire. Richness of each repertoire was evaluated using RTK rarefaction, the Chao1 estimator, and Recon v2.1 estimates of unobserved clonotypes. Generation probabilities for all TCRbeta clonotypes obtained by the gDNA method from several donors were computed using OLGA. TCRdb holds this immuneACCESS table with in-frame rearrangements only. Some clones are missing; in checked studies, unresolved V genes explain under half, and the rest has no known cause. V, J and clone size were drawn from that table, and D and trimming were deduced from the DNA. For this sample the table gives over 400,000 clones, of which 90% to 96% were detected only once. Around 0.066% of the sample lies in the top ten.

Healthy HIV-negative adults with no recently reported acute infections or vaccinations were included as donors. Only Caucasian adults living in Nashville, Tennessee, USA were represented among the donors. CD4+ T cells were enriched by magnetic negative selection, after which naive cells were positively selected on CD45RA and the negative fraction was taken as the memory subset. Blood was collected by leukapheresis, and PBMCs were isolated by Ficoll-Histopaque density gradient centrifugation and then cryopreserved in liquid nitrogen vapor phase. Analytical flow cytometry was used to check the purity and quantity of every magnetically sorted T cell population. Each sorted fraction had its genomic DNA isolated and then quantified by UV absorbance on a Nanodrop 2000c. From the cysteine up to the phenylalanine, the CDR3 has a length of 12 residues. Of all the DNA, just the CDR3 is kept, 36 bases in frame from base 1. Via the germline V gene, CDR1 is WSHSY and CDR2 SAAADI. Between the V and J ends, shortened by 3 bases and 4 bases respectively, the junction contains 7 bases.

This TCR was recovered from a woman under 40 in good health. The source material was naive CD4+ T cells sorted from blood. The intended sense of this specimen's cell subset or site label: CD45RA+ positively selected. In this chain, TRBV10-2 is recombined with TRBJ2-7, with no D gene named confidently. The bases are TGCGCCAGCAGTGATTTCGGATACGAGCAGTACTTC. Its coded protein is CASSDFGYEQYF.